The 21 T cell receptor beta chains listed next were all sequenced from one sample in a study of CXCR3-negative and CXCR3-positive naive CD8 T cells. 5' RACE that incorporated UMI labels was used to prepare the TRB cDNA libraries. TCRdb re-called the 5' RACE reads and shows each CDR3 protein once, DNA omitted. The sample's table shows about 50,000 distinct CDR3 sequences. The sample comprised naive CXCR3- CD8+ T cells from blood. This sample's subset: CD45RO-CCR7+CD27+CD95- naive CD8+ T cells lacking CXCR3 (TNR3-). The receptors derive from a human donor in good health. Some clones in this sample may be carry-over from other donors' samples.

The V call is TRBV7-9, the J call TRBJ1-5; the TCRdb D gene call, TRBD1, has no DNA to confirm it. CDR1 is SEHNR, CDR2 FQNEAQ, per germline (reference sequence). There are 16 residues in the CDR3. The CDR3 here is CASSSIKGHSSPPQHF.

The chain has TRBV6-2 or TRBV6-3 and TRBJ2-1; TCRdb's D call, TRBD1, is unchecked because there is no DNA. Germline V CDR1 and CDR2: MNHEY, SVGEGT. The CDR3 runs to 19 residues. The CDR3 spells CASSYSQTHRGRYDNEQFF.

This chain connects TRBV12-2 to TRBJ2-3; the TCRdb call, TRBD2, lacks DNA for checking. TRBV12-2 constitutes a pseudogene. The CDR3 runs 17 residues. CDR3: CASRFGYREVSTDTQYF.

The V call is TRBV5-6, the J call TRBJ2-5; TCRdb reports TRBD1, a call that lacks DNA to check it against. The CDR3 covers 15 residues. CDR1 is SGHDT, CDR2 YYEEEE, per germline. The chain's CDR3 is CASSSQQDPQETQYF.

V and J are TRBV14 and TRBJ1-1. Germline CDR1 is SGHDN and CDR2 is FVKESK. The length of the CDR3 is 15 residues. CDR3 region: CASSLGRLGGTEAFF.

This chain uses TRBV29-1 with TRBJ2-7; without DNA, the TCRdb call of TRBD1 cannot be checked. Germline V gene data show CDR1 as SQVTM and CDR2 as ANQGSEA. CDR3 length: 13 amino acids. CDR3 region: CSVEGYRGHEQYF.

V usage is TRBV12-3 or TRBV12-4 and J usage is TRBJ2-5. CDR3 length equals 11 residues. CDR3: CASSEEETQYF.

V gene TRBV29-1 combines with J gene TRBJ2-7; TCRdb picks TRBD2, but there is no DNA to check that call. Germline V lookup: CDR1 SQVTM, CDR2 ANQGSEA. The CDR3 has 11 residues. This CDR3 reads CSARTSYEQYF.

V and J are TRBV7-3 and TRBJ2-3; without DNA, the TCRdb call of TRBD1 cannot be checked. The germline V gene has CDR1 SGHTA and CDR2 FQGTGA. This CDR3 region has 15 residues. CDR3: CASSLTSGQQDTQYF.

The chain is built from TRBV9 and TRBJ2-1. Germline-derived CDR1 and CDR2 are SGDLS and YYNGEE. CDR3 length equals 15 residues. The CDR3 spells CASSVEPSMVNEQFF.

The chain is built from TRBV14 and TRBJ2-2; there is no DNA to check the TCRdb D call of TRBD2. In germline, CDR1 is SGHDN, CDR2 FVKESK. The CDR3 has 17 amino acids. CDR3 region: CASSQDEVAGLTGELFF.

The CDR3 loop reads CASSYTETQYF. The gene calls are TRBV6-2 or TRBV6-3 and TRBJ2-5. The CDR3 spans 11 residues. Per germline, CDR1 MNHEY and CDR2 SVGEGT.

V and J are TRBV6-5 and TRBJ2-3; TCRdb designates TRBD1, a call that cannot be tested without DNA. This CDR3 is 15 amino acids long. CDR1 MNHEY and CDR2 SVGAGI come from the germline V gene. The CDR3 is CASSSPGDLTDTQYF.

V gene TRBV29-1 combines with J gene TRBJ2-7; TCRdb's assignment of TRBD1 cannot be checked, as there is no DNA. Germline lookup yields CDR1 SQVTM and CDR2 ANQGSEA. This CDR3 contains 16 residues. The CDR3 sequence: CSVEGDAGTGGYEQYF.

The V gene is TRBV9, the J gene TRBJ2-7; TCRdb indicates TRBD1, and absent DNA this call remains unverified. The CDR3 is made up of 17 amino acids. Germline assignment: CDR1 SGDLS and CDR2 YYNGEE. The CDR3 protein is CASSVSPANPQSYEQYF.

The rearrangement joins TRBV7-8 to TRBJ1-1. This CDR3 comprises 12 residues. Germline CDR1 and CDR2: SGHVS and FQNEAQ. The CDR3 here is CASSLFETEAFF.

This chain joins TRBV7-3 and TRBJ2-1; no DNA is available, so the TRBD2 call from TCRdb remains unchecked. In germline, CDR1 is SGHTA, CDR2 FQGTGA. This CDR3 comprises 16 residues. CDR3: CASSLGGGGYYNEQFF. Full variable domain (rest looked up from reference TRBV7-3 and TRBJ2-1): GAGVSQTPSNKVTEKGKYVELRCDPISGHTALYWYRQSLGQGPEFLIYFQGTGAADDSGLPNDRFFAVRPEGSVSTLKIQRTERGDSAVYLCASSLGGGGYYNEQFFGPGTRLTVL.

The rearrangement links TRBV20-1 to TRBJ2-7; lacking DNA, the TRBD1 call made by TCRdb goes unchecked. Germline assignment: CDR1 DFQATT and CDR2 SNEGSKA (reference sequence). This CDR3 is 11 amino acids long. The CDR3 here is CSASPTYEQYF.

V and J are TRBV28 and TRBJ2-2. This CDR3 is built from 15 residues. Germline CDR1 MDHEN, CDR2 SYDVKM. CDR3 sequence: CASRERLKNTGELFF.

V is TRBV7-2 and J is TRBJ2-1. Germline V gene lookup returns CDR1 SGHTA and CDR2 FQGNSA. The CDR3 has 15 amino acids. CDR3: CASSLALAVDNEQFF.

CDR3 loop: CASSQDRATSYEQYF. The gene calls are TRBV4-3 and TRBJ2-7; TCRdb picks TRBD1, but there is no DNA to check that call. Per the germline V gene, CDR1 is LGHNA and CDR2 is YSLEER. The CDR3 covers 15 residues.